The entry below gives a single TCR beta chain sequence along with its context. The antigen it recognizes is unknown. No base qualities exist here, and no much larger clone lies one base off it. Synthesis of TCR cDNA relied on 5'RACE template switching, a step that introduced a universal primer site along with unique molecular identifiers. cDNA synthesis was primed from both the TCR alpha and TCR beta constant segments. Library amplification used two PCR steps, and the second PCR step added sample barcodes and sequencing adapters. Sequencing of the libraries was done on either Illumina HiSeq 2500 (2x100 bp) or NovaSeq (2x150 bp). The study's own analysis went as follows. Demultiplexing of reads and collapsing into UMI consensus sequences were performed with MIGEC, and V(D)J alignment was carried out with MiXCR. Vaccine-responding clonotypes were defined with edgeR using replicate PBMC samples, requiring FDR below 0.01 and a log2 fold change above 5 up to day 15. Each bulk clonotype received a CD4 or CD8 identity based on whether the sequenced CD4 or CD8 repertoire contained that clonotype at higher abundance. TCRdb reanalyzed the raw reads on its own, using fastp at Q25 for trimming and MiXCR for clone calling, and kept in-frame beta chains. Each CDR3 protein gets just one entry, which takes the most common genes and DNA from the rows behind it. The V and J calls were not made by the authors but by TCRdb's processing. The sample table holds 500,000 to 650,000 distinct CDR3 sequences, of which 10% to 15% were seen once. The ten largest account for under 15% of the sample.

V and J lose 1 base and 1 base, and a span of 15 bases separates them. Including the terminal cysteine and phenylalanine, the CDR3 comprises 16 residues. The entry retains the CDR3 DNA only, 48 bases that are in frame from base 1. Via the germline V gene (reference sequence), CDR1 is DFQATT and CDR2 SNEGSKA. This record belongs to a study of T cells after yellow fever vaccination (dated by TCRdb to between 2018 and 2021). Regarding the complete study: Libraries from fractions with low cell numbers were prepared with the SMART-Seq v4 Ultra Low Input RNA kit. The cohort comprised two healthy male donors, one aged 18 to 29 and one aged 30 to 40 years. Bulk TCR alpha and beta repertoires were sequenced longitudinally to track T-cell clones before and after primary and booster YFV17D yellow fever vaccination. Blood was drawn at multiple timepoints before and after primary and secondary immunization, with bulk PBMC replicates and cell subsets isolated.

The treatment or condition label, as the study defines it: live attenuated yellow fever vaccine strain. At each blood-draw timepoint, two biological replicates of bulk PBMCs were collected. PBMCs were isolated from peripheral blood using a standard Ficoll-Paque protocol. TriZol was used to extract RNA from bulk PBMCs, from CD4 and CD8 fractions, and from dextramer-positive and dextramer-negative fractions. The investigation overall reported the following: A small fraction of clonotypes appeared in both the CD4 and CD8 compartments, likely as a result of convergent recombination. The secondary T-cell response was found to be weaker but faster than the primary response, with a peak reached on day 5 rather than on day 15. Computational filtering was needed because FACS-sorted repertoires could contain abundant contaminating clonotypes from the bulk population. After the booster, most of the clones that had expanded following primary vaccination were detected again (almost 98% of CD4 and around nine tenths of CD8), which suggests that memory was broadly maintained. The study included only two donors, which limits how far the findings can be generalized.

The material sequenced was PBMCs, taken on the day of the yellow fever booster vaccination. Recombination joined TRBV20-1 with TRBJ2-3; the D gene assignment is ambiguous. The source of this sequence is a man aged 30 to 45 who received the YFV17D yellow fever vaccine. DNA sequence: TGCAGTGCTAGAGGCTCTTTTCCAGTGGGCACAGATACGCAGTATTTT. It codes for CSARGSFPVGTDTQYF.